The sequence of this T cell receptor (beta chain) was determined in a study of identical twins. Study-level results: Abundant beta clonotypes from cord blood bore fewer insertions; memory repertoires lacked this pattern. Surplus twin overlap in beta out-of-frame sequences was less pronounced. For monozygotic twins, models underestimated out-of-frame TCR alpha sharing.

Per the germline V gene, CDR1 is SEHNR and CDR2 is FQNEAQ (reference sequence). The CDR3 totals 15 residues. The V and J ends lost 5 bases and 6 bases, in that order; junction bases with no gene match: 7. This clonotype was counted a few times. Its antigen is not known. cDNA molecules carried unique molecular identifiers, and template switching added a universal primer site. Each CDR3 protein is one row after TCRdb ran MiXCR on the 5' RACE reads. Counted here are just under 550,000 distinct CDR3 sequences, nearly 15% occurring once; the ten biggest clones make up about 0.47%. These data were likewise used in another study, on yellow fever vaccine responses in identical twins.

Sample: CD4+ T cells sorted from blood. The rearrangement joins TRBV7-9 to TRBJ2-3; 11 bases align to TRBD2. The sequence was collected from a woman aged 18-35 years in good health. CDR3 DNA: TGTGCCAGCAGCACGACTAGCGGGGTAGTGGATACGCAGTATTTT. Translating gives CASSTTSGVVDTQYF. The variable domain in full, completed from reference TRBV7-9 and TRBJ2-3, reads DTGVSQNPRHKITKRGQNVTFRCDPISEHNRLYWYRQTLGQGPEFLTYFQNEAQLEKSRLLSDRFSAERPKGSFSTLEIQRTEQGDSAMYLCASSTTSGVVDTQYFGPGTRLTVL.